The next 3 T cell receptor beta chains were all read from a single sample in a study of cytomegalovirus exposure and HLA in healthy donors. Some clones are missing from TCRdb's copy, which holds only in-frame ones; the method was immunoSEQ multiplex PCR. Of roughly 84,000 clones listed, more than 75% were seen once; the top ten hold less than 2.5%. Sequencing was performed on PBMCs. These receptors all come from a man in his thirties or forties in good health and CMV-seronegative.

The V gene is TRBV19, the J gene TRBJ2-1; 7 bases are a match to TRBD2. CDR3 length: 14 residues. With V trimmed by 2 bases and J by 4 bases, 2 bases remained unmatched. The germline V gene has CDR1 LNHDA and CDR2 SQIVND (reference sequence). The CDR3, as DNA: TGTGCCAGTAGTATATCAGCGGGATACAATGAGCAGTTCTTC. This codes for CASSISAGYNEQFF.

The genes are TRBV28 and TRBJ1-1, with a weak D call TRBD1 (5 bases). V was cut by 2 bases and J by 1 base, with 8 bases left in between. From germline, CDR1 is MDHEN and CDR2 SYDVKM. This CDR3 is built from 14 residues. CDR3 sequence reads: CASSLGGENTEAFF. DNA for the CDR3: TGTGCCAGCAGTTTAGGAGGGGAGAACACTGAAGCTTTCTTT. The full variable domain, its missing parts supplied by reference TRBV28 and TRBJ1-1, is DVKVTQSSRYLVKRTGEKVFLECVQDMDHENMFWYRQDPGLGLRLIYFSYDVKMKEKGDIPEGYSVSREKKERFSLILESASTNQTSMYLCASSLGGENTEAFFGQGTRLTVV.

In its sample, this clone was seen once. The V gene is TRBV5-4, the J gene TRBJ2-3, with 15 bases aligning to TRBD2. Germline values: CDR1 SGHNT, CDR2 YYREEE (reference sequence). The CDR3 runs 18 residues. The V segment lost 0 bases and the J segment 1 base; nucleotides outside the gene matches: 3. CDR3 sequence (DNA): TGTGCCAGCAGCTTGGGGACTAGCGGGGGGGCGGGCACAGATACGCAGTATTTT. Translating gives CASSLGTSGGAGTDTQYF.